This T cell receptor beta chain derives from a study of CD8 T cells in Susac syndrome. This clonotype was observed a handful of times. RNA, at about 0.45 to 1 ug, was reverse transcribed with random hexamers. MiXCR, applied by TCRdb to the immunoSEQ multiplex PCR reads, yields one record per CDR3 protein. Here the sample spans 250,000 to 350,000 distinct CDR3 sequences, approximately 90% being singletons. The CDR3 sequence is 11 residues long. Germline V gene data show CDR1 as LNHDA and CDR2 as SQIVND (reference sequence). Trimming pared 3 bases from V and 5 bases from J, leaving 4 bases between. The TCR originated in a human donor with multiple sclerosis. Sequencing was carried out using CD4+ T cells from PBMCs. J is TRBJ2-5 and V is TRBV19; D is unclear. The CDR3 is CASSIRETQYF. In nucleotides, the CDR3 is TGTGCCAGTAGTATCCGGGAGACCCAGTACTTC.